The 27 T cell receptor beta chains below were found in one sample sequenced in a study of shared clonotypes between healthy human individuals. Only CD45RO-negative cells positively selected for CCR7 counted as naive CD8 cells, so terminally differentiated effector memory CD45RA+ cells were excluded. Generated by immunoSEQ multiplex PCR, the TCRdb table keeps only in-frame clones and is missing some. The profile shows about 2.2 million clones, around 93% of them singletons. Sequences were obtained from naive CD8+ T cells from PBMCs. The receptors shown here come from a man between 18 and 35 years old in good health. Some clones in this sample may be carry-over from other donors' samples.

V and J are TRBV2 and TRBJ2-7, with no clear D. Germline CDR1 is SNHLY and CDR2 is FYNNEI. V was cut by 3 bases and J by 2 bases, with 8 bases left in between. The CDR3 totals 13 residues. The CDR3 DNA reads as TGTGCCAGCAGTGACAGTTCGACCTACGAGCAGTACTTC. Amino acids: CASSDSSTYEQYF.

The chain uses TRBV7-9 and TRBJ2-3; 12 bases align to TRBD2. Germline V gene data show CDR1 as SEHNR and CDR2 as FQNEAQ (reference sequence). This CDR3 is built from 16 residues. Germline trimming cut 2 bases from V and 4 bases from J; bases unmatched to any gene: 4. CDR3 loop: CASSLLAGGPADTQYF. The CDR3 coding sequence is TGTGCCAGCAGCTTACTAGCGGGAGGGCCAGCAGATACGCAGTATTTT.

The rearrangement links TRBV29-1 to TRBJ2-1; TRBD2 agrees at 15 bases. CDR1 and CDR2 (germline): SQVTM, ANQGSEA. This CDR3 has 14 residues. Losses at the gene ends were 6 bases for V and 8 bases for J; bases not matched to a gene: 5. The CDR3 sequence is CSVGGTSGRYEQFF. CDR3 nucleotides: TGCAGCGTCGGGGGGACTAGCGGGAGGTATGAGCAGTTCTTC.

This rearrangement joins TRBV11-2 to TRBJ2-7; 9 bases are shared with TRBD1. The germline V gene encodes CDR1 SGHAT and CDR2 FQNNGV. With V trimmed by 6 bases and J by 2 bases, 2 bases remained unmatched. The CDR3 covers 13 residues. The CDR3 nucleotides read TGTGCCAGCAGGAGGACAGGGGCCTACGAGCAGTACTTC. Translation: CASRRTGAYEQYF.

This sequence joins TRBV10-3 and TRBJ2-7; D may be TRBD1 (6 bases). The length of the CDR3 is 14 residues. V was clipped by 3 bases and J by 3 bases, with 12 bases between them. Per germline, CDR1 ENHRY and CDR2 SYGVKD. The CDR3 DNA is TGTGCCATCAGTGACTCTAAACAGGGCTACGAGCAGTACTTC. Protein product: CAISDSKQGYEQYF.

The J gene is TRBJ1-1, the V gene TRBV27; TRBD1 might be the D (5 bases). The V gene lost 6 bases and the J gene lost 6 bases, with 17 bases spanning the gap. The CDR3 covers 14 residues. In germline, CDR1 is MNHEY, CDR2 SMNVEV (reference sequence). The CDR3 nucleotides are TGTGCCAGCAGGCCTCGGGGGGGTTTCTCTGAAGCTTTCTTT. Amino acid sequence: CASRPRGGFSEAFF.

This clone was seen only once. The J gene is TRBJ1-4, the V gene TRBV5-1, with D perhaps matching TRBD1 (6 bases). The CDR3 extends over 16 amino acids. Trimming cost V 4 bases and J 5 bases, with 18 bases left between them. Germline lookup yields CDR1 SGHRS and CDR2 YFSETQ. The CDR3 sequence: CASSDPQGTGNEKLFF. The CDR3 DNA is TGCGCCAGCAGCGACCCACAGGGAACCGGGAATGAAAAACTGTTTTTT. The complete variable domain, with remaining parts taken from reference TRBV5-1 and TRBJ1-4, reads KAGVTQTPRYLIKTRGQQVTLSCSPISGHRSVSWYQQTPGQGLQFLFEYFSETQRNKGNFPGRFSGRQFSNSRSEMNVSTLELGDSALYLCASSDPQGTGNEKLFFGSGTQLSVL.

As DNA, the CDR3 is TGTGCCAGCAGTTTAAGGTCAGGCTATGGCTACACCTTC. Its protein is CASSLRSGYGYTF. The chain joins TRBV27 to TRBJ1-2, with D unresolved. V was cut by 2 bases and J by 4 bases, with 8 bases left in between. The CDR3 contains 13 residues. In germline, CDR1 is MNHEY, CDR2 SMNVEV (reference sequence).

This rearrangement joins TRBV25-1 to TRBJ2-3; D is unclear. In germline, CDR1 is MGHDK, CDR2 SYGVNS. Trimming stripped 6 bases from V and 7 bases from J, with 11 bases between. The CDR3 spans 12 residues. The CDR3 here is CASSSIPYTQYF. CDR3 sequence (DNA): TGTGCCAGCAGCTCGATCCCATATACGCAGTATTTT.

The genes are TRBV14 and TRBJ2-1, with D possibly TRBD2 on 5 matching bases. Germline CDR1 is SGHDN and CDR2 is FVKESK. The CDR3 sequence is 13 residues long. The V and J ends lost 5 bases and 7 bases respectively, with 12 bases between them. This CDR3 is CASSFTSFNEQFF. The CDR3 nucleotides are TGTGCCAGCAGCTTTACTAGTTTTAATGAGCAGTTCTTC.

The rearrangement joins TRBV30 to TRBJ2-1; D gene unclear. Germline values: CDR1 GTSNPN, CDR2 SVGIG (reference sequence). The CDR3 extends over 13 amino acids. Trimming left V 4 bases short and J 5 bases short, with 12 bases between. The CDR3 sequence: CAWTPVAHNEQFF. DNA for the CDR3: TGTGCCTGGACCCCGGTGGCCCACAATGAGCAGTTCTTC.

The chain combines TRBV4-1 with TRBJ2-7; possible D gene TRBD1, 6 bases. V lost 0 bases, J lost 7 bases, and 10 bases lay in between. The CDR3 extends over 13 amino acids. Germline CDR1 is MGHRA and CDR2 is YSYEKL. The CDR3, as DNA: TGCGCCAGCAGCCAAGAACAGGGTTTGGAGCAGTACTTC. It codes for CASSQEQGLEQYF.

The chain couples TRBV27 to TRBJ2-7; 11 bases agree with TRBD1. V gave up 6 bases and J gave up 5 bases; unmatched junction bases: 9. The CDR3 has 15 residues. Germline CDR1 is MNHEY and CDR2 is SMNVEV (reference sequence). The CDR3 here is CASRRIGTGGDEQYF. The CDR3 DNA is TGTGCCAGCAGGAGAATTGGGACAGGGGGTGACGAGCAGTACTTC.

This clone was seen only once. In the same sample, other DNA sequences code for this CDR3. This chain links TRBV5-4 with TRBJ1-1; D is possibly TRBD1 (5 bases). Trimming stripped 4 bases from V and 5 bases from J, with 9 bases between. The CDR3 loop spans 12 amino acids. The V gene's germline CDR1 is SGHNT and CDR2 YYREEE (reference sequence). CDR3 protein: CASSPRGTEAFF. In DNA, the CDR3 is TGTGCCAGCAGCCCACGGGGGACTGAAGCTTTCTTT.

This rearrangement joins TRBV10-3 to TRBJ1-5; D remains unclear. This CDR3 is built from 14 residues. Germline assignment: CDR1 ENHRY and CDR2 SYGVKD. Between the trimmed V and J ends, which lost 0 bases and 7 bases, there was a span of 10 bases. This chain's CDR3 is CAISESEGGQPQHF. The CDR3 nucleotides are TGTGCCATCAGTGAGTCTGAAGGAGGCCAGCCCCAGCATTTT.

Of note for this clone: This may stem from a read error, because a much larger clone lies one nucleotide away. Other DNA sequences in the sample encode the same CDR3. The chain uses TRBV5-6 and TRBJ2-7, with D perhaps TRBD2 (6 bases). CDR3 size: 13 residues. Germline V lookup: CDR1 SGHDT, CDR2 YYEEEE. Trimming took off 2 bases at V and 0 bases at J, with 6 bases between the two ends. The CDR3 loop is CASSFGSSYEQYF. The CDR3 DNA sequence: TGTGCCAGCAGCTTCGGGAGCTCCTACGAGCAGTACTTC.

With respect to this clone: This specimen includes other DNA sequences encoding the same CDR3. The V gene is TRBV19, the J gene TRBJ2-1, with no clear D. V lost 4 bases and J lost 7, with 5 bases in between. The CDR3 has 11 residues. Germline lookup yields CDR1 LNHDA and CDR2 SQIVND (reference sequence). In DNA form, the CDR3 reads TGTGCCAGTAGTAGCTTTAATGAGCAGTTCTTC. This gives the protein CASSSFNEQFF.

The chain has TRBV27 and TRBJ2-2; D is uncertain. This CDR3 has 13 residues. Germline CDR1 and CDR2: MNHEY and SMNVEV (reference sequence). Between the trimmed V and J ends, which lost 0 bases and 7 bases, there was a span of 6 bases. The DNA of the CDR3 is TGTGCCAGCAGTTTATCCCTTTTCGGGGAGCTGTTTTTT. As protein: CASSLSLFGELFF.

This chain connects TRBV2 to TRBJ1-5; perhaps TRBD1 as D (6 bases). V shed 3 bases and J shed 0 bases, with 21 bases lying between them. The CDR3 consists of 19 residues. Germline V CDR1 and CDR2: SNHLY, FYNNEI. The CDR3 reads CASSDIGTLVRDSNQPQHF. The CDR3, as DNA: TGTGCCAGCAGTGACATAGGGACACTGGTGAGGGATAGCAATCAGCCCCAGCATTTT.

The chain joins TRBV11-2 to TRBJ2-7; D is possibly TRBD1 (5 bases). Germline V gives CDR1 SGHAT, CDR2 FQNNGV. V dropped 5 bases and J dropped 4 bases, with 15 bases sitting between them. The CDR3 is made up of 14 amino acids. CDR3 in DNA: TGTGCCAGCAGCCTCAGGGATTCTCCGTACGAGCAGTACTTC. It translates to CASSLRDSPYEQYF.

CDR3 DNA: TGTGCCAGTAGTATGCTCCGCGGGTCCTACAATGAGCAGTTCTTC. Translated, it gives CASSMLRGSYNEQFF. The chain employs TRBV19 and TRBJ2-1, with D perhaps TRBD2 (5 bases). V was shortened by 3 bases and J by 1 base, with 10 bases between the two germline ends. CDR3 length: 15 residues. Germline values: CDR1 LNHDA, CDR2 SQIVND (reference sequence).

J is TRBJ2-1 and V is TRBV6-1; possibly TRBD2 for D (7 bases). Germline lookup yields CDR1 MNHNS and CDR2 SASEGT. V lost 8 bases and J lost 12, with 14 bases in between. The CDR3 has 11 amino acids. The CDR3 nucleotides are TGTGCCAGCGAAGGGGGGGTCCTGCAGTTCTTC. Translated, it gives CASEGGVLQFF.

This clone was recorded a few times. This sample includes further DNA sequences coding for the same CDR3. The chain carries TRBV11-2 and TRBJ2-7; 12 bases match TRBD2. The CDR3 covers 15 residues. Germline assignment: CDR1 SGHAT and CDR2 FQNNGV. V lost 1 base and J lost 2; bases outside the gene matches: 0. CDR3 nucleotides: TGTGCCAGCAGCTTAGGACTAGCGGGGGCCTACGAGCAGTACTTC. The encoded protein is CASSLGLAGAYEQYF.

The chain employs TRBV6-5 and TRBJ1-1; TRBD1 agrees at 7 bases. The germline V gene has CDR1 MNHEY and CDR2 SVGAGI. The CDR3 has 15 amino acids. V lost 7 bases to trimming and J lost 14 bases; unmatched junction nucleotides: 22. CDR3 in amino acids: CASTIYRDYRGLEFF. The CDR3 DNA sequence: TGTGCCAGCACTATATATAGGGACTACAGGGGCCTTGAATTCTTT.

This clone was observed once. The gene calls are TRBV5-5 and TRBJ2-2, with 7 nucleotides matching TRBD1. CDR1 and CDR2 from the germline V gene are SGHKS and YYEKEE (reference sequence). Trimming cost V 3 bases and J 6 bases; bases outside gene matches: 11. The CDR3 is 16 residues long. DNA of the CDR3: TGTGCCAGCAGCTGGGGGACAGTCGGTCCCTCCGGGGAGCTGTTTTTT. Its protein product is CASSWGTVGPSGELFF.

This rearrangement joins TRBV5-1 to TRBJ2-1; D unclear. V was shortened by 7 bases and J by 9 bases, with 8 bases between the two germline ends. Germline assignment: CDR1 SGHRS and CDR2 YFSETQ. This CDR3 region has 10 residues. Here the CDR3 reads CASAGSEQFF. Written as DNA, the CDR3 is TGCGCCAGCGCCGGGTCTGAGCAGTTCTTC.

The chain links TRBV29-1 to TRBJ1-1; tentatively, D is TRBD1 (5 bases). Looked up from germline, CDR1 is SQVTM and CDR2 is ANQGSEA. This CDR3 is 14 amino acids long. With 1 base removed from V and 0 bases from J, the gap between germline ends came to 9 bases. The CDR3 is CSVEALGLNTEAFF. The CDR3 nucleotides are TGCAGCGTTGAAGCTCTGGGGCTGAACACTGAAGCTTTCTTT.